These T cell receptor beta chains were read from a single sample in a study of human T cells and chemical hapten exposure. Each CDR3 protein is one row after TCRdb ran MiXCR on the RACE reads. Found here are 85,000 to 100,000 distinct CDR3 sequences, 9.5% to 14% of them singletons; the top ten hold approximately 3.1%. The sample in question was whole blood, obtained in connection with sensitization to the hapten diphenylcyclopropenone (DPC). These receptors came from an older woman with alopecia areata. Some clones in this sample may be carry-over from other donors' samples. Each CDR3 is given with its conserved first and last residue. The order of the fields is clone size, V gene, J gene, D gene, CDR3 DNA, CDR3 protein. D genes are given only for firm matches. Size values are once, few and many counts, or a class for expanded clones, and some rows have none.

clone size: .; V gene: TRBV29-1; J gene: TRBJ2-7; D gene: TRBD2; CDR3 DNA: TGCAGCGTTCGGGGGGGCTCCTACGAGCAGTACTTC; CDR3 protein: CSVRGGSYEQYF
clone size: .; V gene: TRBV2; J gene: TRBJ2-1; D gene: .; CDR3 DNA: TGTGCCAGCAGTGAGGGGGGGCCGTTGAGATATGAGCAGTTCTTC; CDR3 protein: CASSEGGPLRYEQFF
clone size: many; V gene: TRBV5-1; J gene: TRBJ2-2; D gene: TRBD1; CDR3 DNA: TGCGCCAGCAGCCCGGGACAGACCGGCACCGGGGAGCTGTTTTTT; CDR3 protein: CASSPGQTGTGELFF
clone size: many; V gene: TRBV19; J gene: TRBJ2-2; D gene: .; CDR3 DNA: TGTGCCAGTATGGAGGGGATATCGGCCACCGGGGAGCTGTTTTTT; CDR3 protein: CASMEGISATGELFF
clone size: many; V gene: TRBV6-5; J gene: TRBJ1-5; D gene: TRBD1; CDR3 DNA: TGTGCCAGCAGTAGGACAGGCCTTAGCAATCAGCCCCAGCATTTT; CDR3 protein: CASSRTGLSNQPQHF
clone size: few; V gene: TRBV12-3/TRBV12-4; J gene: TRBJ1-3; D gene: .; CDR3 DNA: TGTGCCAGCACCAGGAGGGGGGAGAGAAACACCATATATTTT; CDR3 protein: CASTRRGERNTIYF
clone size: many; V gene: TRBV7-2; J gene: TRBJ2-1; D gene: TRBD2; CDR3 DNA: TGTGCCAGCAGCTCCGGACTAGCGGGGGGCAAAAAGAGCTCCTACAATGAGCAGTTCTTC; CDR3 protein: CASSSGLAGGKKSSYNEQFF
clone size: few; V gene: TRBV5-1; J gene: TRBJ1-3; D gene: .; CDR3 DNA: TGCGCCAGCAGCTTGGGGTCTGCCTTTGTTGGCACCATATATTTT; CDR3 protein: CASSLGSAFVGTIYF
clone size: .; V gene: TRBV7-6; J gene: TRBJ1-5; D gene: TRBD1; CDR3 DNA: TGTGCCAGCAGCTTAGGGGCAGGGGGAAGTCAGCCCCAGCATTTT; CDR3 protein: CASSLGAGGSQPQHF
clone size: few; V gene: TRBV6-1; J gene: TRBJ2-1; D gene: TRBD2; CDR3 DNA: TGTGCCAGCAGGCGACTAGCGGGGGGCAGTGAGCAGTTCTTC; CDR3 protein: CASRRLAGGSEQFF
clone size: many; V gene: TRBV4-1; J gene: TRBJ2-3; D gene: .; CDR3 DNA: TGCGCCAGCAGCCCGATCGGGGCCGAAGATACGCAGTATTTT; CDR3 protein: CASSPIGAEDTQYF
clone size: .; V gene: TRBV3-1; J gene: TRBJ1-1; D gene: TRBD1; CDR3 DNA: TGTGCCAGCAGCCGACAGGGAATGAACACTGAAGCTTTCTTT; CDR3 protein: CASSRQGMNTEAFF
clone size: many; V gene: TRBV9; J gene: TRBJ1-1; D gene: TRBD1; CDR3 DNA: TGTGCCAGCAGCCCCCAGACAGGGAGGACTGAAGCTTTCTTT; CDR3 protein: CASSPQTGRTEAFF
clone size: .; V gene: TRBV5-1; J gene: TRBJ2-1; D gene: TRBD1; CDR3 DNA: TGCGCCAGCAGCTCTAACCGGGACAGTTACAATGAGCAGTTCTTC; CDR3 protein: CASSSNRDSYNEQFF
clone size: .; V gene: TRBV20-1; J gene: TRBJ1-1; D gene: .; CDR3 DNA: TGCAGTGCTATTCTCGGGGTGGAGACTGAAGCTTTCTTT; CDR3 protein: CSAILGVETEAFF
clone size: .; V gene: TRBV4-3; J gene: TRBJ2-7; D gene: .; CDR3 DNA: TGCGCCAGCAGCCAAGATCGATCACGCGTTTACGAGCAGTACTTC; CDR3 protein: CASSQDRSRVYEQYF